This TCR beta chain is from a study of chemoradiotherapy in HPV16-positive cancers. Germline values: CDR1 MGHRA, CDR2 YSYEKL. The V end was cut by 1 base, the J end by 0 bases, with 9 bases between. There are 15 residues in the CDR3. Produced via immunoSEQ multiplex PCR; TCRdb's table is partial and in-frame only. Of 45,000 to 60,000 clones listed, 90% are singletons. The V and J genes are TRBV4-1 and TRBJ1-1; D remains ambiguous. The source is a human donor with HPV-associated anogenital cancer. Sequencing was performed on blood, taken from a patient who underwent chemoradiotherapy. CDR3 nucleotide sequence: TGCGCCAGCAGCCAAGGATTACGTCTGAACACTGAAGCTTTCTTT. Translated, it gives CASSQGLRLNTEAFF.